This TCR beta chain was captured by sequencing in a study of shared clonotypes between healthy human individuals. Adult Caucasians living in Nashville, Tennessee made up all of the donors. The CDR3 totals 15 residues. Germline V gene data show CDR1 as MDHEN and CDR2 as SYDVKM. V was shortened by 3 bases and J by 3 bases, with 13 bases between the two germline ends. As regards this clone: Its antigen is still unknown. Distinct nucleotide sequences in the sample also encode this CDR3.

Broader study findings: How much donors shared clonotypes was expected to be affected by sequencing depth.

Every immunoSEQ plate was one replicate of a subset's evenly spread DNA. Researchers sequenced unsorted PBMC DNA using ten immunoSEQ deep assay plates. Some clones are missing from TCRdb's copy, which holds only in-frame ones; the method was immunoSEQ multiplex PCR. The profile shows roughly 500,000 clones, roughly 77% of them singletons. The sample taken for sequencing was PBMCs. This chain links TRBV28 with TRBJ2-3; tentatively, D is TRBD2 (7 bases). The receptor was derived from a woman aged 40 to 55 in good health. Some clones in this sample may be carry-over from other donors' samples. The CDR3 loop is CASSLVRGGTDTQYF. CDR3 DNA sequence: TGTGCCAGCAGTTTGGTCAGGGGAGGGACAGATACGCAGTATTTT.